These T cell receptor beta chains were read from a single sample in a study of blood T cell repertoires in COVID-19. Sequencing was performed with immunoSEQ multiplex PCR; in TCRdb, only in-frame clones are kept and a portion is missing. The table includes 200,000 to 250,000 clones, approximately 88% detected once. Sequenced sample: PBMCs or T cells enriched from blood (not recorded which). The receptors were gathered from a man aged 18 to 30 with acute COVID-19. Both conserved end residues are part of each CDR3. The D gene is left open where the match is weak. Clone size appears in some rows only: once, few, many, or a class for an expanded clone.

J gene	D gene	clone size	V gene	CDR3 DNA	CDR3 protein
TRBJ2-7	-	-	TRBV24-1	TGTGCCACCAGTGACCCTACCTCGGGGGTAGGCTACGAGCAGTACTTC	CATSDPTSGVGYEQYF
TRBJ2-1	TRBD1	few	TRBV28	TGTGCCAGCAGTCGCGCAACAGGGGGGTGGTACAATGAGCAGTTCTTC	CASSRATGGWYNEQFF
TRBJ2-5	-	-	TRBV28	TGTGCCAGCAGTTCCTATATTGAAGAGACCCAGTACTTC	CASSSYIEETQYF
TRBJ2-7	-	-	TRBV6-1	TGTGCCAGCAGTGAAGTGGTGACATCTTTTTGCTACGAGCAGTACTTC	CASSEVVTSFCYEQYF
TRBJ1-4	TRBD1	-	TRBV7-9	TGTGCCAGCAGCCCTAACAGGGGTCGGGGTGAAAAACTGTTTTTT	CASSPNRGRGEKLFF
TRBJ2-1	TRBD2	-	TRBV12-3/TRBV12-4	TGTGCCAGCAGTTTTGTGGGAGGGGATGAGCAGTTCTTC	CASSFVGGDEQFF
TRBJ2-5	-	once	TRBV6-5	TGTGCCAGCAGTTACTCAGGGGAAAAGACCCAGTACTTC	CASSYSGEKTQYF
TRBJ2-5	-	-	TRBV29-1	TGCAGCGTTGAGCTGGGAGGACTAAGACAAGAGACCCAGTACTTC	CSVELGGLRQETQYF
TRBJ1-1	TRBD1	-	TRBV10-3	TGTGCCATCCACGGGACAGGGCACATGAACACTGAAGCTTTCTTT	CAIHGTGHMNTEAFF
TRBJ1-3	-	-	TRBV5-1	TGCGCCAGCAGCTCGGCCCCGGGGGGAAGCTCTGGAAACACCATATATTTT	CASSSAPGGSSGNTIYF
TRBJ2-2	TRBD1	-	TRBV2	TGTGCCACCGGGACAGAGAACACCGGGGAGCTGTTTTTT	CATGTENTGELFF
TRBJ1-1	TRBD1	-	TRBV4-1	TGCGCCAGCAGCCCCGGGACAGGGGCCTATTTGAACACTGAAGCTTTCTTT	CASSPGTGAYLNTEAFF
TRBJ2-3	TRBD1	once	TRBV28	TGTGCCAGCAGATGGACAGGGGGGACAGATACGCAGTATTTT	CASRWTGGTDTQYF
TRBJ2-1	TRBD1	-	TRBV6-5	TGTGCCAGCAGTCCCCGACAGGGGGCAAGTGGTGAGCAGTTCTTC	CASSPRQGASGEQFF